A single sample gave rise to the 32 T cell receptor beta chains below, sequenced in a study of beta chain features in type 1 diabetes. Reverse transcribing all isolated RNA meant expressed TCRB transcripts were sequenced. Profiled with immunoSEQ multiplex PCR; TCRdb holds only in-frame clones, not every one. This sample yields about 390,000 clones, of which over 8.5% are seen a single time; about 0.64% belongs to the top ten. Antigen specificity for these receptors is unknown. General study points: TCRB CDR3s from Type 1 diabetes patients were moderately but significantly shorter in all four CD4+ subsets.

The specimen was central memory CD4+ T cells from blood. These TCRs come from a man aged 25 to 40 with type 1 diabetes.

The chain is built from TRBV7-2 and TRBJ2-5; D may be TRBD1 (6 bases). This CDR3 spans 14 amino acids. The germline V gene has CDR1 SGHTA and CDR2 FQGNSA. V was shortened by 8 bases and J by 4 bases, with 17 bases between the two germline ends. For the CDR3, the DNA is TGTGCCAGCGGTAACAGGGTTGGAGGAGAGACCCAGTACTTC. Translated, it gives CASGNRVGGETQYF. Combining the CDR3 with reference TRBV7-2 and TRBJ2-5 gives the whole variable domain GAGVSQSPSNKVTEKGKDVELRCDPISGHTALYWYRQSLGQGLEFLIYFQGNSAPDKSGLPSDRFSAERTGGSVSTLTIQRTQQEDSAVYLCASGNRVGGETQYFGPGTRLLVL.

A few counts support this clone. The rearrangement joins TRBV5-4 to TRBJ2-5, with TRBD2 identical over 15 bases. The CDR3 contains 15 residues. The V and J ends lost 3 bases and 4 bases, in that order; junction bases with no gene match: 1. Looked up from germline, CDR1 is SGHNT and CDR2 is YYREEE (reference sequence). CDR3 DNA: TGTGCCAGCAGCTCGGGACTAGCGGGAGGAGAGACCCAGTACTTC. Protein sequence: CASSSGLAGGETQYF.

This clone appeared a few times. V gene TRBV5-1 combines with J gene TRBJ2-1, with 8 bases aligning to TRBD2. V lost 6 bases, J lost 6 bases, and 11 bases stayed unmatched. The CDR3 is 15 residues long. Germline V CDR1 and CDR2: SGHRS, YFSETQ. The CDR3 loop is CASTKTSGLLNEQFF. The CDR3 bases are TGCGCCAGCACAAAAACTAGCGGACTCCTCAATGAGCAGTTCTTC.

The chain uses TRBV6-6 and TRBJ2-7, with D possibly matching TRBD1 (6 bases). Trimming pared 6 bases from V and 7 bases from J, leaving 10 bases between. The CDR3 length is 11 residues. The germline gives CDR1 MNHNY, CDR2 SVGAGI (reference sequence). CDR3 sequence: CASSERGEQYF. CDR3 in DNA: TGTGCCAGCAGCGAGAGGGGGGAGCAGTACTTC.

The chain joins TRBV9 to TRBJ1-2; D is unclear. V lost 0 bases to trimming and J lost 2 bases, with 2 bases between them. This CDR3 region has 12 residues. Germline V gives CDR1 SGDLS, CDR2 YYNGEE. The CDR3 nucleotides read TGTGCCAGCAGCGTAGAGAACTATGGCTACACCTTC. Translation gives CASSVENYGYTF.

The table lists this clone with a few counts. V gene TRBV19 combines with J gene TRBJ2-7; D is unresolved. The germline gives CDR1 LNHDA, CDR2 SQIVND (reference sequence). V was cut by 6 bases and J by 2 bases, with 11 bases left in between. The CDR3 sequence is 13 residues long. DNA of the CDR3: TGTGCCAGTAGGAGGACGGATACCTACGAGCAGTACTTC. Protein sequence: CASRRTDTYEQYF.

This clone was recorded a few times. V and J are TRBV7-9 and TRBJ2-7, with 7 bases aligning to TRBD1. Germline V lookup: CDR1 SEHNR, CDR2 FQNEAQ (reference sequence). V lost 5 bases to trimming and J lost 4 bases; unmatched junction nucleotides: 2. CDR3 length: 12 residues. The CDR3, as DNA: TGTGCCAGCAGCATGACAGGGTACGAGCAGTACTTC. Its protein product is CASSMTGYEQYF.

This clone was counted between two and nine times. This chain connects TRBV6-5 to TRBJ2-1; no firm D call. This CDR3 is 14 amino acids long. CDR1 and CDR2 from the germline V gene are MNHEY and SVGAGI. Trimming cost V 10 bases and J 2 bases, with 15 bases left between them. CDR3 DNA sequence: TGTGCCACCTCCCCTACCGTAACCTACAATGAGCAGTTCTTC. This codes for CATSPTVTYNEQFF.

The chain couples TRBV6-5 to TRBJ1-1, with D perhaps matching TRBD1 (6 bases). Germline V CDR1 and CDR2: MNHEY, SVGAGI. The CDR3 is made up of 14 amino acids. V lost 5 bases, J lost 1 base, and 11 bases lay in between. The CDR3 nucleotides are TGTGCCAGCAGTCTAACGGGACAGAACACTGAAGCTTTCTTT. Protein: CASSLTGQNTEAFF.

Only a few counts were recorded for this clone. The V call is TRBV7-2, the J call TRBJ2-1; D may be TRBD2 (7 bases). Germline CDR1 and CDR2: SGHTA and FQGNSA. The CDR3 contains 17 residues. Trimming took off 4 bases at V and 0 bases at J, with 16 bases between the two ends. The CDR3 is CASSSGASGSSYNEQFF. As DNA, the CDR3 is TGTGCCAGCAGCTCAGGGGCTAGCGGAAGCTCCTACAATGAGCAGTTCTTC.

V and J are TRBV29-1 and TRBJ2-2; D is perhaps TRBD1 (6 bases). V lost 3 bases and J 0 bases, leaving 8 bases between the germline ends. Germline assignment: CDR1 SQVTM and CDR2 ANQGSEA. The CDR3 consists of 14 residues. CDR3 in DNA: TGCAGCGTTGAGGGACATCCGAACACCGGGGAGCTGTTTTTT. Amino acid sequence: CSVEGHPNTGELFF.

A few counts support this clone. The V call is TRBV28, the J call TRBJ2-2; 7 bases agree with TRBD1. V lost 7 bases and J lost 4; bases outside the gene matches: 9. In germline, CDR1 is MDHEN, CDR2 SYDVKM. The CDR3 extends over 15 amino acids. CDR3 nucleotides: TGTGCCAGCAAAACCGGGACAGTGGCCACCGGGGAGCTGTTTTTT. It codes for CASKTGTVATGELFF.

This clone has ten or more counts. The V call is TRBV4-1, the J call TRBJ1-4; 9 nucleotides match TRBD1. This CDR3 is 15 amino acids long. Trimming removed 1 base from V and 6 bases from J; junction bases left unmatched: 3. Germline loops: CDR1 MGHRA, CDR2 YSYEKL. In nucleotides, the CDR3 is TGCGCCAGCAGCCAAGGATGGACAGGGGATGAAAAACTGTTTTTT. It yields the protein CASSQGWTGDEKLFF.

This clone showed up many times. V and J are TRBV2 and TRBJ2-1, with TRBD2 identical over 8 bases. The V and J ends lost 6 bases and 0 bases, in that order; junction bases with no gene match: 4. Per germline, CDR1 SNHLY and CDR2 FYNNEI. The CDR3 has 15 amino acids. The CDR3 sequence is CASSERESSYNEQFF. The CDR3 nucleotides are TGTGCCAGCAGCGAGCGGGAGAGCTCCTACAATGAGCAGTTCTTC.

The chain links TRBV2 to TRBJ1-5; D remains ambiguous. There are 13 residues in the CDR3. The V gene lost 3 bases and the J gene lost 1 base, with 4 bases spanning the gap. Germline CDR1 and CDR2: SNHLY and FYNNEI. CDR3 nucleotides: TGTGCCAGCAGTGATTCGAGCAATCAGCCCCAGCATTTT. Its translation is CASSDSSNQPQHF.

A few counts support this clone. The V gene is TRBV6-5, the J gene TRBJ2-7; maybe TRBD2 (5 bases). Germline CDR1 is MNHEY and CDR2 is SVGAGI. The CDR3 has 13 amino acids. Trimming cost V 4 bases and J 4 bases, with 11 bases left between them. The CDR3 here is CASSLASGYEQYF. CDR3 sequence (DNA): TGTGCCAGCAGTTTAGCGTCAGGATACGAGCAGTACTTC.

This clone was counted many times. The V call is TRBV7-9, the J call TRBJ2-5, with a possible D match to TRBD1 (5 bases). Trimming cost V 3 bases and J 6 bases, with 11 bases left between them. CDR1 and CDR2 from the germline V gene are SEHNR and FQNEAQ (reference sequence). The CDR3 length is 13 residues. CDR3 in DNA: TGTGCCAGCAGCTTCGCAGGGCAACAGACCCAGTACTTC. This translates into CASSFAGQQTQYF. The whole variable domain, filled in from reference TRBV7-9 and TRBJ2-5, reads DTGVSQNPRHKITKRGQNVTFRCDPISEHNRLYWYRQTLGQGPEFLTYFQNEAQLEKSRLLSDRFSAERPKGSFSTLEIQRTEQGDSAMYLCASSFAGQQTQYFGPGTRLLVL.

This clone turned up a few times. This chain uses TRBV7-9 with TRBJ2-5; D not certain. The CDR3 runs to 17 residues. In germline, CDR1 is SEHNR, CDR2 FQNEAQ (reference sequence). V was clipped by 5 bases and J by 6 bases, with 25 bases between them. CDR3 bases: TGTGCCAGCAGCCCCCGCCTGGGGTCAAATGTACCCCAGACCCAGTACTTC. It specifies CASSPRLGSNVPQTQYF.

In its sample, this clone was seen a few times. The chain's CDR3 is CASSVVGTREYNEQFF. CDR3 bases: TGTGCCAGCAGCGTAGTTGGGACTAGGGAGTACAATGAGCAGTTCTTC. This chain uses TRBV9 with TRBJ2-1; 8 bases match TRBD2. Losses at the gene ends were 0 bases for V and 4 bases for J; bases not matched to a gene: 6. This CDR3 region has 16 residues. Germline V gene data show CDR1 as SGDLS and CDR2 as YYNGEE.

V usage is TRBV5-1 and J usage is TRBJ2-1, with 13 positions matching TRBD2. The CDR3 length is 15 residues. The V gene end was trimmed by 4 bases and the J gene end by 7 bases; junction bases not matched to a gene: 5. The germline CDR1 and CDR2 sequences are SGHRS and YFSETQ. Here the CDR3 reads CASSIGTSGKNEQFF. DNA of the CDR3: TGCGCCAGCAGCATCGGGACTAGCGGGAAGAATGAGCAGTTCTTC. Combining the CDR3 with reference TRBV5-1 and TRBJ2-1 gives the whole variable domain KAGVTQTPRYLIKTRGQQVTLSCSPISGHRSVSWYQQTPGQGLQFLFEYFSETQRNKGNFPGRFSGRQFSNSRSEMNVSTLELGDSALYLCASSIGTSGKNEQFFGPGTRLTVL.

V and J are TRBV10-1 and TRBJ2-1; 13 nucleotides match TRBD2. CDR1 and CDR2 (germline): WNHNN, SYGVQD (reference sequence). This CDR3 comprises 15 residues. Trimming cost V 5 bases and J 8 bases; bases outside gene matches: 6. CDR3: CASSRLAGGSDEQFF. CDR3 in DNA: TGCGCCAGCAGTCGACTAGCGGGAGGAAGCGATGAGCAGTTCTTC.

This clone was observed a handful of times. J is TRBJ1-5 and V is TRBV5-6; a weak D match, TRBD1 (6 bases). The V gene lost 2 bases and the J gene lost 3 bases, with 12 bases spanning the gap. This CDR3 has 15 amino acids. Germline lookup yields CDR1 SGHDT and CDR2 YYEEEE. CDR3 DNA sequence: TGTGCCAGCAGCTTCTTAGGACAGCCCAATCAGCCCCAGCATTTT. It yields the protein CASSFLGQPNQPQHF.

In its sample, this clone was seen a few times. The V call is TRBV5-8, the J call TRBJ2-3, with a tentative D call TRBD2 (6 bases). The germline CDR1 and CDR2 sequences are SGHTS and YDEGEE. The V gene lost 0 bases and the J gene lost 3 bases, with 8 bases spanning the gap. The CDR3 is 14 residues long. The CDR3 here is CASSLAGVTDTQYF. The CDR3 DNA reads as TGTGCCAGCAGCTTGGCGGGAGTAACAGATACGCAGTATTTT.

In regard to this clone: Other DNA variants within this sample encode the same CDR3. J is TRBJ1-1 and V is TRBV5-1; 9 bases are a match to TRBD1. The CDR3 is 14 residues long. The V gene end was trimmed by 3 bases and the J gene end by 2 bases; junction bases not matched to a gene: 2. From germline, CDR1 is SGHRS and CDR2 YFSETQ. CDR3 sequence (DNA): TGCGCCAGCAGCTCACAGGGGGCTAACACTGAAGCTTTCTTT. It yields the protein CASSSQGANTEAFF.

The rearrangement uses TRBV28 and TRBJ1-5; the D is unclear. From germline, CDR1 is MDHEN and CDR2 SYDVKM. The CDR3 consists of 12 residues. V gave up 6 bases and J gave up 5 bases, with 8 bases separating them. CDR3 sequence (DNA): TGTGCCAGCAGCCAGCAGCATCAGCCCCAGCATTTT. Translation: CASSQQHQPQHF.

The sample holds a few counts of this clone. The chain couples TRBV29-1 to TRBJ1-1; the D gene is possibly TRBD1 (5 bases). The V gene's germline CDR1 is SQVTM and CDR2 ANQGSEA. Trimming left V 7 bases short and J 1 base short, with 7 bases between. This CDR3 region has 11 residues. The CDR3 nucleotides are TGCAGCGGGGGGGGGAACACTGAAGCTTTCTTT. It translates to CSGGGNTEAFF.

As for this clone: A read error may produce the germline difference seen at one junction end. The chain joins TRBV5-4 to TRBJ1-5; D is uncertain. This CDR3 is 14 amino acids long. CDR1 and CDR2 (germline): SGHNT, YYREEE (reference sequence). In nucleotides, the CDR3 is TGCGCCAGCAGCCAAGAGCTCAGCAATCAGCCCCAGCATTTT. As protein: CASSQELSNQPQHF.

This clone was recorded a few times. Different DNA sequences within this sample yield the same CDR3. The chain links TRBV6-6 to TRBJ1-1; 8 positions match TRBD1. The germline gives CDR1 MNHNY, CDR2 SVGAGI (reference sequence). This CDR3 has 14 residues. The V segment lost 6 bases and the J segment 4 bases; nucleotides outside the gene matches: 7. The chain's CDR3 is CASSLQGGGTEAFF. CDR3 bases: TGTGCCAGCAGCCTACAGGGGGGGGGCACTGAAGCTTTCTTT.

This chain uses TRBV29-1 with TRBJ2-7; 11 bases are shared with TRBD2. CDR1 is SQVTM, CDR2 ANQGSEA, per germline. CDR3 length: 14 residues. In DNA, the CDR3 is TGCGCAGCCCTACCCCTAGCGGGAGGTAACGAGCAGTACTTC. It yields the protein CAALPLAGGNEQYF.

In this sample, this clone turned up a few times. A read error is possible here, since a much larger clone lies one base away. Other DNA sequences in the sample encode the same CDR3. The chain has TRBV10-2 and TRBJ1-1; 7 nucleotides agree with TRBD1. J lost 4 bases, V lost 4 bases, and 3 bases had no gene match. The CDR3 is 13 residues long. CDR1 and CDR2 from the germline V gene are WSHSY and SAAADI. CDR3 nucleotides: TGCGCCAGCAGTGGGCAGGGGGGCACTGAAGCTTTCTTT. Amino acids: CASSGQGGTEAFF.

This clone was seen a few times. The rearrangement uses TRBV18 and TRBJ2-3; a possible D gene is TRBD2 (5 bases). Germline CDR1 reads KGHSH; CDR2 reads LQKENI. Trimming took off 0 bases at V and 6 bases at J, with 16 bases between the two ends. The CDR3 totals 16 residues. In DNA form, the CDR3 reads TGTGCCAGCTCACCACCAACTCTAGCTACCTCGGATACGCAGTATTTT. It encodes CASSPPTLATSDTQYF. Supplemented by reference TRBV18 and TRBJ2-3, the full variable domain reads NAGVMQNPRHLVRRRGQEARLRCSPMKGHSHVYWYRQLPEEGLKFMVYLQKENIIDESGMPKERFSAEFPKEGPSILRIQQVVRGDSAAYFCASSPPTLATSDTQYFGPGTRLTVL.

There are many counts of this clone. The chain employs TRBV2 and TRBJ1-4; perhaps TRBD1 as D (5 bases). The germline V gene encodes CDR1 SNHLY and CDR2 FYNNEI. The CDR3 loop spans 13 amino acids. Trimming pared 6 bases from V and 2 bases from J, leaving 7 bases between. The CDR3: CASRPGTNEKLFF. DNA of the CDR3: TGTGCCAGCAGACCAGGGACTAATGAAAAACTGTTTTTT.